Presented here are 7 T cell receptor beta chains from one specimen sequenced in a study of tumor-infiltrating lymphocytes in oesophageal squamous cell carcinoma. Each CDR3 protein gets one entry after TCRdb re-called the PCR reads with MiXCR. The table has some 15,000 distinct CDR3 sequences, around 48% seen once. Sequencing input: esophageal tumor tissue. Every receptor here comes from a female donor with esophageal squamous cell carcinoma.

V usage is TRBV10-3 and J usage is TRBJ2-5; 14 positions match TRBD2. The DNA matches TRBJ2-3 better at its end, which makes the J call doubtful. Germline CDR1 is ENHRY and CDR2 is SYGVKD. CDR3 length: 17 residues. In DNA, the CDR3 is TGTGCCATCAGATCCGGGACTAGCGGGGGCAACACAGATACGCAGTATTTT. Protein: CAIRSGTSGGNTDTQYF.

V is TRBV27 and J is TRBJ2-5; D gene ambiguous. The J call may be incorrect, as the DNA end agrees better with TRBJ2-7. Germline CDR1 is MNHEY and CDR2 is SMNVEV (reference sequence). This CDR3 is 14 amino acids long. The CDR3 DNA sequence: TGTGCCAGCAGTTACTCCCCGACTTCCTACGAGCAGTACTTC. The encoded protein is CASSYSPTSYEQYF.

This rearrangement joins TRBV7-3 to TRBJ2-1; 10 nucleotides match TRBD1. The CDR3 spans 16 residues. V was pared by 5 bases and J by 1 base, with 5 bases of the junction left unmatched. CDR1 is SGHTA, CDR2 FQGTGA, per germline. The CDR3 DNA reads TGTGCCAGCAGCCCCCGGGACAGGGGATCCTACAATGAGCAGTTCTTC. Encoded protein: CASSPRDRGSYNEQFF. The full variable domain, rest sourced from reference TRBV7-3 and TRBJ2-1, is GAGVSQTPSNKVTEKGKYVELRCDPISGHTALYWYRQSLGQGPEFLIYFQGTGAADDSGLPNDRFFAVRPEGSVSTLKIQRTERGDSAVYLCASSPRDRGSYNEQFFGPGTRLTVL.

The J gene is TRBJ2-5, the V gene TRBV4-2; D tentatively reads TRBD1 or TRBD2 (5 bases each). CDR1 LGHNA and CDR2 YNFKEQ come from the germline V gene. The V and J ends lost 4 bases and 11 bases respectively, with 23 bases between them. The CDR3 loop spans 15 amino acids. This chain's CDR3 is CASSPSGRLVDEQYF. CDR3 DNA sequence: TGTGCCAGCAGCCCATCGGGACGACTGGTCGATGAGCAGTACTTC.

The table lists this clonotype with many counts. This chain links TRBV10-1 with TRBJ2-3, with 7 bases matching TRBD2. Germline loops: CDR1 WNHNN, CDR2 SYGVQD (reference sequence). This CDR3 comprises 15 residues. Trimming cost V 8 bases and J 4 bases; bases outside gene matches: 12. The CDR3 region has the DNA TGCGCCAGCGGCACGGGAGGTGTAGGTGCAGATACGCAGTATTTT. Translating gives CASGTGGVGADTQYF.

This chain joins TRBV9 and TRBJ2-5, with TRBD2 identical over 10 bases. The trim removed 3 bases at V and 5 bases at J, leaving 7 bases unmatched. Germline CDR1 and CDR2: SGDLS and YYNGEE. This CDR3 is built from 15 residues. The CDR3 loop reads CASSEGSGRGETQYF. The CDR3, as DNA: TGTGCCAGCAGCGAGGGGAGCGGGAGGGGGGAGACCCAGTACTTC.

Within the sample, this clonotype is medium-sized. The CDR3 ends on some other residue instead of the conserved phenylalanine or tryptophan, so this is likely a read error. It is unclear where the CDR3 begins or ends on the DNA, so no DNA is shown, and the CDR3 is as TCRdb lists it. The chain is built from TRBV6-1 and TRBJ2-6; the D call of TRBD1 is as the table states it, not checked on the DNA. Counting both end residues, the CDR3 totals 8 amino acids. Germline loops: CDR1 MNHNS, CDR2 SASEGT. The CDR3 here is CASSKFRQ.